The clone carrying this TCR beta chain was picked up many times. V lost 4 bases, J lost 2 bases, and 8 bases lay in between. The CDR3 is 12 amino acids. CDR1 is SQVTM and CDR2 is ANQGSEA in the germline V gene. This entry comes from a study of T-cell reconstitution after alpha-beta-depleted transplantation in children. A TCRbeta library incorporating unique molecular identifiers was prepared. One entry per CDR3 protein, called by TCRdb with MiXCR from the PCR reads. The table has hundreds of thousands of distinct CDR3 sequences, about 16% seen once. The TCR was taken from a male patient between 2 and 15 years old who had a stem cell transplant for acute lymphoblastic leukemia, so the T cells may come from the graft donor. This chain connects TRBV29-1 to TRBJ2-5; D call uncertain. The sample here was PBMCs, mostly from graft donor cells, taken 360 days after TCRalphabeta/CD19-depleted stem cell transplant. The CDR3 protein is CSVAAAQETQYF. The CDR3, as DNA: TGCAGCGTTGCGGCGGCTCAAGAGACCCAGTACTTC.